This T cell receptor (beta chain) stems from a study of T cells expressing NK-cell markers. General study points: Whether expanded NKG2C-expressing T cell clones recognize HCMV is unknown.

This CDR3 region has 12 residues. Germline V gives CDR1 SQVTM, CDR2 ANQGSEA. A note on this clonotype: Its specificity is unknown.

TCRdb re-called the 5' RACE reads; one entry per CDR3 protein, DNA not given. The sample features 400,000 to 500,000 distinct CDR3 sequences, with 7.3% in its top ten. This receptor was identified in a woman aged 18 to 75 in good health. This chain connects TRBV29-1 to TRBJ1-1. The sample comprised blood T cells: a sorted CD56 or NKG2C T cell subset, CD4+ or CD8+ T cells, or bulk PBMC T cells (not recorded which). CDR3 amino acids: CSVEWVNTEAFF.